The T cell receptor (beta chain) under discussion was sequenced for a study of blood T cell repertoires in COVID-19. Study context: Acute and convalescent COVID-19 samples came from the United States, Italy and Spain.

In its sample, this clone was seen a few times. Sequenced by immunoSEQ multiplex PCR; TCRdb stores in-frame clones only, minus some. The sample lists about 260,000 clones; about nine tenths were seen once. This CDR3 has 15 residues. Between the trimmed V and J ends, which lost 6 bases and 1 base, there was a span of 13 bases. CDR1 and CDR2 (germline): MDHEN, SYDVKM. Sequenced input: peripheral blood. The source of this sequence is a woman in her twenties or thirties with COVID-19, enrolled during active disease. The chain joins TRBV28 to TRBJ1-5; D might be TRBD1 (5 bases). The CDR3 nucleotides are TGTGCCAGCAGGAAGCCTCAGGGAAGCAATCAGCCCCAGCATTTT. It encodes CASRKPQGSNQPQHF.